This T cell receptor (beta chain) was identified in a study of T cell repertoires in cytomegalovirus infection. Study in general: Both CMV infection and a matching HLA type were indicated by public TCR beta signatures.

TCRdb reanalysed the reads using MiXCR and keeps one entry per CDR3 protein. The sample includes about 570,000 distinct CDR3 sequences, about 39% of them seen just once. This clonotype was seen just once. Its antigen is not known. Germline V gene lookup returns CDR1 SGHRS and CDR2 YFSETQ. V was cut by 4 bases and J by 0 bases, with 14 bases left in between. CDR3 length equals 17 residues. Source: cultured PBMCs, taken from culture after CMV antigen stimulation. The receptor comes from a human donor in good health (CMV status not recorded). Some clones in this sample may be carry-over from other donors' samples. The chain employs TRBV5-1 and TRBJ2-6; D not resolved. Here the CDR3 DNA reads TGCGCCAGCAGCATGGACGTAGATAGCTCTGGGGCCAACGTCCTGACTTTC. The encoded protein is CASSMDVDSSGANVLTF. Full variable domain (outside the CDR3, taken from reference TRBV5-1 and TRBJ2-6): KAGVTQTPRYLIKTRGQQVTLSCSPISGHRSVSWYQQTPGQGLQFLFEYFSETQRNKGNFPGRFSGRQFSNSRSEMNVSTLELGDSALYLCASSMDVDSSGANVLTFGAGSRLTVL.